The rows below give T cell receptor beta chains drawn from one sample of a study of OX40 agonist ivuxolimab in advanced cancers. Only in-frame clones appear in the TCRdb table, and some are missing; sequencing was by immunoSEQ multiplex PCR. This table holds about 77,000 clones, approximately 85% found once. The sample here was CD4+ or CD8+ T cells sorted from blood, taken in a trial of the OX40 agonist ivuxolimab. The receptors derive from an adult with an advanced solid tumor such as melanoma, head and neck, liver or kidney cancer. Each CDR3 is given with its conserved first and last residue. A D gene is named only where the DNA matches it firmly. Some rows mark clone size as missing; the rest say once, few, many or name a class of expanded clone.

abundance	v_gene	d_gene	j_gene	CDR3nt	CDR3aa
few	TRBV7-9	TRBD1	TRBJ1-6	TGTGCCAGCAGCACAGATCCACCGGGACAGGGAAATTCACCCCTCCACTTT	CASSTDPPGQGNSPLHF
.	TRBV14	TRBD1	TRBJ2-7	TGTGCCAGCAGCCCCGTTAGAGGGGGCCGGTACGAGCAGTACTTC	CASSPVRGGRYEQYF
.	TRBV9	.	TRBJ2-7	TGTGCCAGCAGCGTAGCCCTTGGGAGACACCTGAGTTCCTACGAGCAGTACTTC	CASSVALGRHLSSYEQYF
.	TRBV28	.	TRBJ2-1	TGTGCCAGCCTAGCCTCACTCTCCTACAATGAGCAGTTCTTC	CASLASLSYNEQFF
.	TRBV29-1	.	TRBJ2-5	TGCAGCGTTGGTACCGGTGGGGAGACCCAGTACTTC	CSVGTGGETQYF
.	TRBV4-1	.	TRBJ2-5	TGCGCCAGCAGCCAGGGGGTCAGGGGAGAGACCCAGTACTTC	CASSQGVRGETQYF
.	TRBV13	.	TRBJ1-5	TGTGCCAGCAGCCAAAACAGGGAGGGTCAGCCCCAGCATTTT	CASSQNREGQPQHF
few	TRBV28	.	TRBJ1-4	TGTGCCAGCACCCTTTCTCCCCGAGCAACTAATGAAAAACTGTTTTTT	CASTLSPRATNEKLFF
once	TRBV7-2	TRBD2	TRBJ2-7	TGTGCCAGCAGCTTAGGGACTAGCCCTCGGGAGCAGTACTTC	CASSLGTSPREQYF
few	TRBV11-3	.	TRBJ2-2	TGTGCCAGCAGCCTCACCGGGGAGCTGTTTTTT	CASSLTGELFF
.	TRBV14	.	TRBJ2-7	TGTGCCAGCAGCCAAGTTGGAGGGGCCTCCTACGAGCAGTACTTC	CASSQVGGASYEQYF
.	TRBV10-1	TRBD1	TRBJ1-4	TGCGCCAGCAGAACCGCTGCAGGGGGATCAAATGAAAAACTGTTTTTT	CASRTAAGGSNEKLFF
.	TRBV29-1	TRBD1	TRBJ1-5	TGCAGCGTCGCCGGGACAGACAATCAGCCCCAGCATTTT	CSVAGTDNQPQHF
.	TRBV21-1	.	TRBJ1-6	TGTGCCAGCAGCAAAGTGGGGAGTTCACCCCTCCACTTT	CASSKVGSSPLHF
.	TRBV19	.	TRBJ1-4	TGTGCCAGTAACAGGGTAGTCAATGAAAAACTGTTTTTT	CASNRVVNEKLFF
.	TRBV18	.	TRBJ1-1	TGTGCCAGCTCACCACAGGGGGGCACTGAAGCTTTCTTT	CASSPQGGTEAFF
.	TRBV5-6	.	TRBJ1-5	TGTGCCAGCAGTTTCAGGGCTGGCCAGCCCCAGCATTTT	CASSFRAGQPQHF
.	TRBV7-2	.	TRBJ1-2	TGTGCCAGCAGCTTAGCTAAGGGGTTCAACTATGGCTACACCTTC	CASSLAKGFNYGYTF